Following are 9 T cell receptor beta chains from one sample sequenced in a study of shared clonotypes between healthy human individuals. Assay used: immunoSEQ multiplex PCR; TCRdb lists only in-frame clones, some missing. The sample holds under 2,500,000 clones, nearly 97% seen once. Sequenced: naive CD4+ T cells sorted from blood. The subset: CD45RA+ positively selected. The receptors derive from a man between 18 and 29 years old in good health.

The chain links TRBV30 to TRBJ1-1; 7 bases align to TRBD1. V was clipped by 3 bases and J by 6 bases; unmatched bases: 4. The germline CDR1 and CDR2 sequences are GTSNPN and SVGIG (reference sequence). CDR3 length equals 12 residues. Written as DNA, the CDR3 is TGTGCCTGGAGGGGAGGGGGCGCTGAAGCTTTCTTT. It translates to CAWRGGGAEAFF. The variable domain in full, completed from reference TRBV30 and TRBJ1-1, reads SQTIHQWPATLVQPVGSPLSLECTVEGTSNPNLYWYRQAAGRGLQLLFYSVGIGQISSEVPQNLSASRPQDRQFILSSKKLLLSDSGFYLCAWRGGGAEAFFGQGTRLTVV.

Concerning this clone: Other DNA sequences in this specimen translate into the identical CDR3. This chain links TRBV6-5 with TRBJ1-2, with D tentatively TRBD1 (6 bases). Germline CDR1 is MNHEY and CDR2 is SVGAGI. V was shortened by 5 bases and J by 4 bases, with 11 bases between the two germline ends. The CDR3 sequence is 13 residues long. The DNA of the CDR3 is TGTGCCAGCAGTCCGACAGGTTTCTATGGCTACACCTTC. It translates to CASSPTGFYGYTF.

The chain combines TRBV2 with TRBJ1-4; D is unresolved. The CDR3 runs to 15 residues. V lost 6 bases and J lost 0, with 11 bases in between. Germline V gene data show CDR1 as SNHLY and CDR2 as FYNNEI. CDR3 nucleotide sequence: TGTGCCAGCAGCGCCTACGGTGCAACTAATGAAAAACTGTTTTTT. It yields the protein CASSAYGATNEKLFF.

The chain couples TRBV28 to TRBJ1-2, with D maybe TRBD1 (6 bases). The V gene's germline CDR1 is MDHEN and CDR2 SYDVKM. The CDR3 loop spans 14 amino acids. Trimming cost V 2 bases and J 5 bases, with 12 bases left between them. For the CDR3, the DNA is TGTGCCAGCAGTTTAGAAAACAGGGCGTATGGCTACACCTTC. This codes for CASSLENRAYGYTF.

V and J are TRBV18 and TRBJ1-3; no clear D gene. CDR3 length equals 16 residues. CDR1 and CDR2 from the germline V gene are KGHSH and LQKENI. V lost 3 bases to trimming and J lost 0 bases, with 12 bases between them. In DNA, the CDR3 is TGTGCCAGCTCACCCTCAGCCAGCGACTCTGGAAACACCATATATTTT. The encoded protein is CASSPSASDSGNTIYF.

V is TRBV5-1 and J is TRBJ2-5, with a tentative D call TRBD1 (5 bases). V was pared by 3 bases and J by 4 bases, with 16 bases between. This CDR3 is built from 15 residues. Germline assignment: CDR1 SGHRS and CDR2 YFSETQ. The CDR3 bases are TGCGCCAGCAGCTCGCGATTAGACAGAGGAGAGACCCAGTACTTC. It translates to CASSSRLDRGETQYF.

A single count supports this clone. Germline is not matched at one junction end, which may reflect a read error. V is TRBV28 and J is TRBJ2-7; D not resolved. Germline lookup yields CDR1 MDHEN and CDR2 SYDVKM. CDR3 length: 11 amino acids. The CDR3 reads CASSRGVTVGF. Written as DNA, the CDR3 is TGTGCCAGCAGCCGCGGCGTTACAGTGGGGTTC.

V and J are TRBV18 and TRBJ2-7, with 9 positions matching TRBD1. V dropped 4 bases and J dropped 2; count of bases not matched to a gene: 12. Germline V gene data show CDR1 as KGHSH and CDR2 as LQKENI. This CDR3 has 17 residues. The CDR3 is CASSLQVSGTGTYEQYF. The DNA for the CDR3 is TGTGCCAGCTCACTTCAGGTATCTGGGACAGGGACCTACGAGCAGTACTTC.

Details on this clone: The limits of the CDR3 on the DNA are not certain, so only TCRdb's listed CDR3 is given. The chain joins TRBV5-1 to TRBJ2-7; TRBD2, the D gene given by the table, was not confirmed from the DNA. Per germline, CDR1 SGHRS and CDR2 YFSETQ. With termini counted, the CDR3 has 12 amino acids. The chain's CDR3 is CASSTSRYEQYF.